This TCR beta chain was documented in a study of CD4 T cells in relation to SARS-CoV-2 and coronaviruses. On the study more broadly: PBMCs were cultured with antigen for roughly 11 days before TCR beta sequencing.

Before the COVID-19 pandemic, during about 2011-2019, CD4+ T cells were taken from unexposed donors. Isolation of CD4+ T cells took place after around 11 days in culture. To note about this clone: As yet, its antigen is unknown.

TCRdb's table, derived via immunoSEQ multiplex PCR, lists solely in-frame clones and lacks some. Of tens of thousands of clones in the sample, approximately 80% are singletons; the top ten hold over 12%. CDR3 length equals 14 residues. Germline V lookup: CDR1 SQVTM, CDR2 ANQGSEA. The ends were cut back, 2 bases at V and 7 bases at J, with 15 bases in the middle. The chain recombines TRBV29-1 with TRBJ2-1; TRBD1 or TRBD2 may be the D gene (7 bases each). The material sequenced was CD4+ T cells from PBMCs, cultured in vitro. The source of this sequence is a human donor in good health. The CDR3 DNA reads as TGCAGCGTTGAAAAGGCAGGGGGAGGGAATGAGCAGTTCTTC. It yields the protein CSVEKAGGGNEQFF.